This TCR beta chain was profiled in a study of blood T cells in healthy people across ages. From germline, CDR1 is MNHNS and CDR2 SASEGT. The CDR3 consists of 13 residues. Concerning this clonotype: Its matching antigen is unknown.

Notes on the study in general: When set beside aged donors, long-lived donors presented more naive CD4+ cells and higher diversity.

Each donor's blood draw was roughly 9.5 milliliters of peripheral blood. A minimum of 5.5 micrograms of total RNA was extracted per sample. Through a sample-barcoded 5' primer and a J-beta primer mix, a second PCR was run for roughly 7 to 11 cycles. TCRdb re-called the 5' RACE reads through MiXCR, storing one row per CDR3 protein. This table has around 1.5 million distinct CDR3 sequences, roughly 40% appearing once. Sequencing was carried out using blood. The chain recombines TRBV6-1 with TRBJ2-5; D is uncertain. Judging by the DNA end, TRBJ2-7 fits better; the J call may be wrong. The clonotype was recovered from a woman between 18 and 29 years old in good health. This CDR3 is CASSEALVCEQYF. The CDR3 coding sequence is TGTGCCAGCAGTGAAGCGTTGGTTTGCGAGCAGTACTTC.